The next 28 T cell receptor beta chains were all read from a single sample in a study of blood T cell repertoires in COVID-19. Assay used: immunoSEQ multiplex PCR; TCRdb lists only in-frame clones, some missing. The top ten hold roughly 1.9% of the sample, which has about 140,000 clones, 70% to 90% seen once. The sequencing input was peripheral blood. The receptors stem from a man aged 70 or older with acute or convalescent COVID-19.

The chain joins TRBV3-1 (or the pseudogene TRBV3-2) to TRBJ2-3; D not certain. CDR1 and CDR2 (germline): LGHDT, YNNKEL (reference sequence). CDR3 length equals 13 residues. V lost 0 bases to trimming and J lost 2 bases, with 3 bases between them. CDR3 loop: CASSQDVTDTQYF. In DNA form, the CDR3 reads TGTGCCAGCAGCCAAGACGTCACAGATACGCAGTATTTT.

V is TRBV3-1 (or the pseudogene TRBV3-2) and J is TRBJ1-5; D is perhaps TRBD1 (6 bases). CDR3 length: 14 residues. Per the germline V gene, CDR1 is LGHDT and CDR2 is YNNKEL (reference sequence). With 3 bases removed from V and 0 bases from J, the gap between germline ends came to 6 bases. CDR3 in DNA: TGTGCCAGCAGCCAGGACAGTAGCAATCAGCCCCAGCATTTT. Translation gives CASSQDSSNQPQHF.

The chain joins TRBV6-5 to TRBJ2-1; 10 bases agree with TRBD1. The CDR3 is 14 amino acids. CDR1 is MNHEY and CDR2 is SVGAGI in the germline V gene. The CDR3 loop is CAGGRTGGVNEQFF. CDR3 DNA: TGTGCTGGGGGCCGGACAGGGGGAGTCAATGAGCAGTTCTTC.

Concerning this clone: One end of the junction is discordant with germline, which a read error may explain. This chain's CDR3 is CASSLRVRYTEVFF. The CDR3 coding sequence is TGTGCCAGCAGTTTGCGGGTAAGGTACACTGAAGTTTTCTTT. The chain carries TRBV28 and TRBJ1-1; D not certain. Germline lookup yields CDR1 MDHEN and CDR2 SYDVKM. CDR3 length: 14 residues.

This sequence joins TRBV7-9 and TRBJ1-1, with D possibly matching TRBD1 (5 bases). The germline CDR1 and CDR2 sequences are SEHNR and FQNEAQ (reference sequence). This CDR3 has 16 residues. V lost 0 bases and J 6 bases, leaving 17 bases between the germline ends. This CDR3 reads CASSLATSQGSAEAFF. The CDR3 DNA follows: TGTGCCAGCAGCTTAGCTACGAGCCAGGGATCTGCTGAAGCTTTCTTT.

The rearrangement joins TRBV5-8 to TRBJ2-2, with D possibly TRBD1 on 6 matching bases. The CDR3 runs 13 residues. The V gene lost 1 base and the J gene lost 10 bases, with 11 bases spanning the gap. Per the germline V gene, CDR1 is SGHTS and CDR2 is YDEGEE. CDR3 sequence reads: CASSLYGGVELFF. In DNA, the CDR3 is TGTGCCAGCAGCTTGTATGGGGGCGTGGAGCTGTTTTTT.

The gene calls are TRBV7-2 and TRBJ1-1; D gene uncertain. V gave up 5 bases and J gave up 0 bases, with 10 bases separating them. From germline, CDR1 is SGHTA and CDR2 FQGNSA. The CDR3 covers 14 residues. DNA of the CDR3: TGTGCCAGCAGCCAGACTGCGTTGAACACTGAAGCTTTCTTT. It translates to CASSQTALNTEAFF.

This rearrangement joins TRBV10-3 to TRBJ2-2; TRBD1 aligns across 8 bases. The V segment lost 7 bases and the J segment 5 bases; nucleotides outside the gene matches: 6. The CDR3 extends over 14 amino acids. Germline lookup yields CDR1 ENHRY and CDR2 SYGVKD. Here the CDR3 DNA reads TGTGCCATCACTGACAGGGGATGGACCGGGGAGCTGTTTTTT. Translation: CAITDRGWTGELFF.

This chain connects TRBV27 to TRBJ2-2; D is perhaps TRBD2 (5 bases). CDR1 is MNHEY and CDR2 is SMNVEV in the germline V gene (reference sequence). V was shortened by 5 bases and J by 4 bases, with 11 bases between the two germline ends. The CDR3 runs to 14 residues. DNA for the CDR3: TGTGCCAGCAGTGCCGACCGGGGCACCGGGGAGCTGTTTTTT. Protein product: CASSADRGTGELFF.

The rearrangement joins TRBV5-1 to TRBJ1-1, with a weak D call TRBD1 (5 bases). Trimming removed 1 base from V and 2 bases from J, with 15 bases in between. This CDR3 spans 16 amino acids. Germline CDR1 and CDR2: SGHRS and YFSETQ. CDR3 region: CASSLNTGPINTEAFF. Written as DNA, the CDR3 is TGCGCCAGCAGCTTGAATACAGGCCCGATAAACACTGAAGCTTTCTTT.

This chain links TRBV28 with TRBJ2-2, with TRBD2 matching 7 bases. Unmatched junction bases numbered 0, after V lost 2 bases and J lost 0 bases. The germline V gene has CDR1 MDHEN and CDR2 SYDVKM. The CDR3 has 15 amino acids. CDR3 loop: CASSLGGANTGELFF. As DNA, the CDR3 is TGTGCCAGCAGTTTAGGGGGGGCGAACACCGGGGAGCTGTTTTTT.

In its sample, this clone was seen once. This sequence joins TRBV9 and TRBJ2-5; D remains unclear. The CDR3 length is 14 residues. Germline CDR1 SGDLS, CDR2 YYNGEE. The V end was cut by 0 bases, the J end by 2 bases, with 8 bases between. CDR3 protein: CASSVAEHQETQYF. The DNA for the CDR3 is TGTGCCAGCAGCGTAGCTGAGCATCAAGAGACCCAGTACTTC.

The V and J genes are TRBV19 and TRBJ1-2; the match to TRBD1 covers 11 bases. Germline loops: CDR1 LNHDA, CDR2 SQIVND (reference sequence). The CDR3 totals 16 residues. Germline trimming cut 4 bases from V and 8 bases from J; bases unmatched to any gene: 12. The CDR3 DNA is TGTGCCAGTAGTAAACCGGGACAGGGGGTCCGGGGCGGCTACACCTTC. This encodes CASSKPGQGVRGGYTF.

The J gene is TRBJ1-1, the V gene TRBV7-2; 7 bases fit TRBD1. This CDR3 region has 15 residues. Germline loops: CDR1 SGHTA, CDR2 FQGNSA. Germline trimming cut 4 bases from V and 1 base from J; bases unmatched to any gene: 6. The CDR3 DNA reads TGTGCCAGCAGCTCCCAGGGGGGTGGGAACACTGAAGCTTTCTTT. Translated: CASSSQGGGNTEAFF.

V is TRBV7-9 and J is TRBJ2-7; TRBD2 matches at 16 bases. This CDR3 comprises 16 residues. Germline CDR1 reads SEHNR; CDR2 reads FQNEAQ (reference sequence). J gave up 6 bases and V 4 bases, and 6 bases lay outside the gene matches. The CDR3 spells CASSSGTSGRAGEQYF. CDR3 DNA sequence: TGTGCCAGCAGCTCGGGGACTAGCGGGAGGGCAGGCGAGCAGTACTTC.

This clone was recorded only once. The V gene is TRBV7-9, the J gene TRBJ2-3; D ambiguous. Germline V gives CDR1 SEHNR, CDR2 FQNEAQ (reference sequence). The V end lost 10 bases, the J end lost 1 base, and 6 bases lay between the germline ends. This CDR3 contains 11 residues. The CDR3 DNA reads TGTGCCACTGGCCGCACAGATACGCAGTATTTT. It yields the protein CATGRTDTQYF.

The V call is TRBV5-1, the J call TRBJ2-7; possibly TRBD2 for D (6 bases). Trimming stripped 0 bases from V and 1 base from J, with 11 bases between. The germline V gene has CDR1 SGHRS and CDR2 YFSETQ. This CDR3 is 15 amino acids long. The CDR3 DNA reads as TGCGCCAGCAGCTTGGTGATAGCGGATTCCTACGAGCAGTACTTC. Residues: CASSLVIADSYEQYF. Complete variable domain (other parts from reference TRBV5-1 and TRBJ2-7): KAGVTQTPRYLIKTRGQQVTLSCSPISGHRSVSWYQQTPGQGLQFLFEYFSETQRNKGNFPGRFSGRQFSNSRSEMNVSTLELGDSALYLCASSLVIADSYEQYFGPGTRLTVT.

The J gene is TRBJ2-1, the V gene TRBV24-1; D is possibly TRBD2 (6 bases). CDR3 length: 16 residues. V was cut by 2 bases and J by 2 bases, with 12 bases left in between. Germline CDR1 reads KGHDR; CDR2 reads SFDVKD. This CDR3 is CATSDSLAHTYNEQFF. CDR3 bases: TGTGCCACCAGTGATTCGCTAGCGCACACCTACAATGAGCAGTTCTTC.

This clone was picked up one time. This rearrangement joins TRBV11-1 to TRBJ2-1; TRBD2 matches at 14 bases. Germline V gives CDR1 SGHAT, CDR2 FQDESV (reference sequence). Losses at the gene ends were 5 bases for V and 6 bases for J; bases not matched to a gene: 6. The CDR3 has 16 amino acids. The CDR3 region is CASSPRTSGRSNEQFF. CDR3 coding DNA: TGTGCCAGCAGCCCTAGGACTAGCGGGAGGAGCAATGAGCAGTTCTTC.

In its sample, this clone was seen a few times. The chain employs TRBV30 and TRBJ1-2, with D uncertain. Trimming pared 0 bases from V and 0 bases from J, leaving 5 bases between. CDR1 is GTSNPN and CDR2 is SVGIG in the germline V gene (reference sequence). The CDR3 length is 13 residues. CDR3 in DNA: TGTGCCTGGAGTGTACTGACTAACTATGGCTACACCTTC. Translating it yields CAWSVLTNYGYTF.

The chain recombines TRBV9 with TRBJ2-3; 8 positions match TRBD2. With 4 bases clipped from V and 4 bases from J, the junction kept 8 bases outside the gene matches. CDR3 size: 15 residues. Germline CDR1 reads SGDLS; CDR2 reads YYNGEE. The CDR3 is CASSFTGGVADTQYF. In nucleotides, the CDR3 is TGTGCCAGCAGCTTTACCGGGGGGGTGGCAGATACGCAGTATTTT. Filled out from reference TRBV9 and TRBJ2-3, the complete variable domain reads DSGVTQTPKHLITATGQRVTLRCSPRSGDLSVYWYQQSLDQGLQFLIQYYNGEERAKGNILERFSAQQFPDLHSELNLSSLELGDSALYFCASSFTGGVADTQYFGPGTRLTVL.

This chain joins TRBV7-2 and TRBJ1-1; D possibly corresponds to TRBD1 (5 bases). Germline CDR1 SGHTA, CDR2 FQGNSA. V was cut by 5 bases and J by 4 bases, with 14 bases left in between. This CDR3 is built from 14 residues. The CDR3 region is CASSNLAGGTEAFF. The CDR3 DNA reads as TGTGCCAGCAGCAATCTGGCCGGGGGCACTGAAGCTTTCTTT.

The chain is built from TRBV10-2 and TRBJ2-3; D is possibly TRBD2 (6 bases). The CDR3 loop spans 14 amino acids. Germline V gene sequence: CDR1 WSHSY, CDR2 SAAADI. The V and J ends lost 5 bases and 1 base respectively, with 10 bases between them. CDR3 sequence reads: CASSFGGGTDTQYF. In DNA, the CDR3 is TGCGCCAGCAGTTTTGGCGGGGGCACAGATACGCAGTATTTT.

This chain connects TRBV19 to TRBJ1-2; tentative D call: TRBD1 (6 bases). This CDR3 comprises 14 residues. CDR1 is LNHDA, CDR2 SQIVND, per germline (reference sequence). The V end was cut by 7 bases, the J end by 3 bases, with 15 bases between. CDR3 nucleotide sequence: TGTGCCAGTACCAGGGGAGCCTCCTACTATGGCTACACCTTC. Protein sequence: CASTRGASYYGYTF.

A single count supports this clone. V and J are TRBV4-2 and TRBJ2-2; 7 bases are shared with TRBD1. The germline V gene has CDR1 LGHNA and CDR2 YNFKEQ. CDR3 size: 17 residues. V gave up 1 base and J gave up 5 bases; unmatched junction bases: 10. The CDR3 spells CASSQAIEGARTGELFF. The CDR3 nucleotides read TGTGCCAGCAGCCAAGCGATTGAGGGGGCTCGGACCGGGGAGCTGTTTTTT.

CDR3 region: CASSRLLYTGELFF. The DNA for the CDR3 is TGTGCCAGCAGCCGTCTTCTATACACCGGGGAGCTGTTTTTT. The chain joins TRBV3-1 (or the pseudogene TRBV3-2) to TRBJ2-2; D uncertain. The germline CDR1 and CDR2 sequences are LGHDT and YNNKEL (reference sequence). The V and J ends lost 4 bases and 3 bases respectively, with 9 bases between them. The CDR3 is 14 residues long.

The J gene is TRBJ1-1, the V gene TRBV2; D might be TRBD1 (5 bases). Germline CDR1 reads SNHLY; CDR2 reads FYNNEI. The CDR3 extends over 13 amino acids. The V end was cut by 3 bases, the J end by 2 bases, with 7 bases between. CDR3 residues: CASSDQGNTEAFF. The CDR3 DNA sequence: TGTGCCAGCAGTGACCAGGGTAACACTGAAGCTTTCTTT.

V and J are TRBV7-7 and TRBJ2-1; 10 bases agree with TRBD1. CDR3 size: 15 residues. The V gene's germline CDR1 is SSHAT and CDR2 FNYEAQ (reference sequence). V lost 5 bases and J lost 7; bases outside the gene matches: 8. Here the CDR3 DNA reads TGTGCCAGCAGCCCCGCCGGGACAGGGGAAAATGAGCAGTTCTTC. Its protein product is CASSPAGTGENEQFF.